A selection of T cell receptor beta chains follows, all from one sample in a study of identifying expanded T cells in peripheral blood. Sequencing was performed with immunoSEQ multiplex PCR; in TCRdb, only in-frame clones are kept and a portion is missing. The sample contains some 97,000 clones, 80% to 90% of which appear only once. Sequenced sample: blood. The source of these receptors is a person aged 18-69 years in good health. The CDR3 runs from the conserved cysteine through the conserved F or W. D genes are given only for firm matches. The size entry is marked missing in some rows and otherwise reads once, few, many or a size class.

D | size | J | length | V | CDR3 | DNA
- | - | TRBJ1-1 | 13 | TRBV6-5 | CASRLTANTEAFF | TGTGCCAGCAGGTTGACTGCGAACACTGAAGCTTTCTTT
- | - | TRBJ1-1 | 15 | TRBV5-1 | CASSGRDGLNTEAFF | TGCGCCAGCAGCGGACGGGACGGATTGAACACTGAAGCTTTCTTT
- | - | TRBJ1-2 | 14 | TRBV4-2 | CASSPGDANYGYTF | TGTGCCAGCAGCCCGGGGGACGCTAACTATGGCTACACCTTC
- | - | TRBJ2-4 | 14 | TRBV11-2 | CASSLVVAKNIQYF | TGTGCCAGCAGCTTAGTAGTAGCCAAAAACATTCAGTACTTC
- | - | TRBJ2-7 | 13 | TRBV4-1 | CASSQEGRREQYF | TGCGCCAGCAGCCAAGAGGGGAGACGTGAGCAGTACTTC
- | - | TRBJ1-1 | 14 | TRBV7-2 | CASSFGTVNTEAFF | TGTGCCAGCAGCTTTGGAACAGTGAACACTGAAGCTTTCTTT
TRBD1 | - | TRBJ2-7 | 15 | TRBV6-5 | CASSYRDRGSYEQYF | TGTGCCAGCAGTTACCGGGACAGGGGCTCCTACGAGCAGTACTTC
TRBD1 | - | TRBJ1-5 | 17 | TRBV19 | CASSTGQGPYSNQPQHF | TGTGCCAGTAGTACAGGACAGGGCCCGTATAGCAATCAGCCCCAGCATTTT
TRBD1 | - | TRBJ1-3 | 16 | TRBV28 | CASSSPGGLGGNTIYF | TGTGCCAGCAGTTCCCCAGGGGGCCTGGGTGGAAACACCATATATTTT
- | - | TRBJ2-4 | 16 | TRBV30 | CAWSVSIPVTKNIQYF | TGTGCCTGGAGTGTTTCTATCCCAGTTACCAAAAACATTCAGTACTTC
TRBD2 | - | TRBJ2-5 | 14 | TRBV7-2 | CASRSTSGEETQYF | TGTGCCAGCAGAAGTACTAGCGGCGAAGAGACCCAGTACTTC
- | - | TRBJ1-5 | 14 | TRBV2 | CASSAEGVNQPQHF | TGTGCCAGCAGTGCGGAAGGGGTCAATCAGCCCCAGCATTTT
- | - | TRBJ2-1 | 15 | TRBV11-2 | CASSPRATSGNEQFF | TGTGCCAGCAGCCCGCGGGCGACCTCCGGAAATGAGCAGTTCTTC
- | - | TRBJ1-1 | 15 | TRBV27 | CASSLSKTLNTEAFF | TGTGCCAGCAGTTTATCGAAGACGTTGAACACTGAAGCTTTCTTT
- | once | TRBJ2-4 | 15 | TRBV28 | CASSLDLRGWNIQYF | TGTGCCAGCAGTTTGGATTTACGGGGATGGAACATTCAGTACTTC
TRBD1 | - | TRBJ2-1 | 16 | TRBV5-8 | CASSRFDGTGDNEQFF | TGTGCCAGCAGCCGATTTGACGGGACAGGGGACAATGAGCAGTTCTTC
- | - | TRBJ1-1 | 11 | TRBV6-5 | CASSRFPQAFF | TGTGCCAGCAGCCGATTTCCTCAGGCTTTCTTT
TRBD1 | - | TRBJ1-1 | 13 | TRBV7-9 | CASSGQAFTEAFF | TGTGCCAGCAGCGGACAGGCCTTCACTGAAGCTTTCTTT
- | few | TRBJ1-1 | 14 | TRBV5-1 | CASSFEGIGTEAFF | TGCGCCAGCAGCTTCGAGGGGATCGGCACTGAAGCTTTCTTT
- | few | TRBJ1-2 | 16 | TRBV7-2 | CASSLERGADPRGYTF | TGTGCCAGCAGCTTAGAGCGGGGGGCAGATCCTCGGGGCTACACCTTC
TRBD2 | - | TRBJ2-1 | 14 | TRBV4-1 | CASSHPGTSGRKFF | TGCGCCAGCAGCCATCCCGGGACTAGCGGGAGGAAGTTCTTC
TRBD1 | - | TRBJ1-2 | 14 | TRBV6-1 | CASTRGEGAPGYTF | TGTGCCAGCACCAGAGGGGAGGGGGCGCCCGGCTACACCTTC
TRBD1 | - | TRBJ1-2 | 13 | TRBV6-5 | CASRHGTGYGYTF | TGTGCCAGCAGACACGGGACAGGCTATGGCTACACCTTC
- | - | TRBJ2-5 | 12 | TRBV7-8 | CASSLGPETQYF | TGTGCCAGCAGCCTCGGTCCAGAGACCCAGTACTTC
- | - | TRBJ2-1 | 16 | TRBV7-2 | CASSLDRPLNRNEQFF | TGTGCCAGCAGCTTAGATCGGCCCCTTAACCGCAATGAGCAGTTCTTC
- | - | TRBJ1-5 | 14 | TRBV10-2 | CASSGLGMNQPQHF | TGCGCCAGCAGTGGCCTTGGGATGAATCAGCCCCAGCATTTT
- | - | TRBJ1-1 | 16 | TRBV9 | CASSAPERGRYTEAFF | TGTGCCAGCAGCGCCCCGGAGAGGGGAAGGTATACTGAAGCTTTCTTT
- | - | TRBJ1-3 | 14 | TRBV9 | CASSGSRYGNTIYF | TGTGCCAGCAGCGGTTCGCGGTACGGAAACACCATATATTTT
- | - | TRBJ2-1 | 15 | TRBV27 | CASSYTRHRGDEQFF | TGTGCCAGCAGTTATACCAGGCACCGGGGCGATGAGCAGTTCTTC
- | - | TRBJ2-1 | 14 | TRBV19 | CASSWGHSYNEQFF | TGTGCCAGTAGTTGGGGCCACTCCTACAATGAGCAGTTCTTC
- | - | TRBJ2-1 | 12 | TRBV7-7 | CASSSSGNEQFF | TGTGCCAGCAGCTCTAGTGGAAATGAGCAGTTCTTC
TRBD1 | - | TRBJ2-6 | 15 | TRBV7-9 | CASSRTGAGANVLTF | TGTGCCAGCAGCCGTACAGGGGCTGGGGCCAACGTCCTGACTTTC
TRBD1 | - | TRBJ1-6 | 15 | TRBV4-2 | CASSVGQGDYSPLHF | TGTGCCAGCAGCGTCGGACAGGGCGATTATTCACCCCTCCACTTT
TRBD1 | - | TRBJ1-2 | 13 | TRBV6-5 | CASSRTGPYGYTF | TGTGCCAGCAGTCGGACAGGGCCCTATGGCTACACCTTC
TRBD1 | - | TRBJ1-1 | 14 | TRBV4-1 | CASSRDRGNTEAFF | TGCGCCAGCAGCCGAGACAGGGGGAACACTGAAGCTTTCTTT
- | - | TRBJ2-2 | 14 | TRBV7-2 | CASSLVGQTGELFF | TGCGCCAGCAGCTTAGTAGGACAGACCGGGGAGCTGTTTTTT
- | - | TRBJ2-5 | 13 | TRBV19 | CASRRGQEETQYF | TGTGCCAGTAGGCGGGGTCAGGAAGAGACCCAGTACTTC
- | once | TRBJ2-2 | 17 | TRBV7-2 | CASSSLGGGLGTGELFF | TGTGCCAGCAGCTCCCTTGGGGGGGGGCTGGGCACCGGGGAGCTGTTTTTT
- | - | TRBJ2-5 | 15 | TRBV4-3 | CASSQAAASQETQYF | TGCGCCAGCAGCCAAGCCGCAGCGAGCCAAGAGACCCAGTACTTC
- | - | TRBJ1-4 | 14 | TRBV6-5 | CASRKRDGSEKLFF | TGTGCCAGCAGAAAACGGGACGGCTCTGAAAAACTGTTTTTT
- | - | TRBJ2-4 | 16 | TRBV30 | CAWSLPGPLAKNIQYF | TGTGCCTGGAGCCTCCCCGGACCATTAGCCAAAAACATTCAGTACTTC
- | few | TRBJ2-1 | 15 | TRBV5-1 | CASSLDGRKSNEQFF | TGCGCCAGCAGCTTGGATGGGAGGAAGAGCAATGAGCAGTTCTTC
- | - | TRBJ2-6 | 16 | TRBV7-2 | CASSLFAGAGANVLTF | TGTGCCAGCAGCTTATTCGCAGGAGCGGGGGCCAACGTCCTGACTTTC
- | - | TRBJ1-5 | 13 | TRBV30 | CAWSGGSNQPQHF | TGTGCCTGGAGTGGGGGTAGCAATCAGCCCCAGCATTTT
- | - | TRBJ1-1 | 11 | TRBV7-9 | CASSFSDEAFF | TGTGCCAGCAGCTTCTCAGATGAAGCTTTCTTT
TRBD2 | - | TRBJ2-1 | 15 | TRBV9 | CASTTQGLAGSEQFF | TGTGCCAGCACCACACAGGGACTAGCGGGAAGTGAGCAGTTCTTC
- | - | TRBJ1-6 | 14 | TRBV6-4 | CASTLGGFNSPLHF | TGTGCCAGCACCCTAGGTGGCTTTAATTCACCCCTCCACTTT
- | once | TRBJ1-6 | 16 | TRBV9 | CASSVGVVGEGSPLHF | TGTGCCAGCAGCGTAGGGGTTGTAGGGGAGGGTTCACCCCTCCACTTT
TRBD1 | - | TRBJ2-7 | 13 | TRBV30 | CAWARDRLYEQYF | TGTGCCTGGGCTCGGGACAGGCTTTACGAGCAGTACTTC
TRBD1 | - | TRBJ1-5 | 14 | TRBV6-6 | CASSYGTAYQPQHF | TGTGCCAGCAGTTACGGGACAGCCTATCAGCCCCAGCATTTT
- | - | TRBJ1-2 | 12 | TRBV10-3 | CAINTGSHGYTF | TGTGCCATCAATACAGGCTCCCATGGCTACACCTTC
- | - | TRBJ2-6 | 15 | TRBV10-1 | CASGGGPAGANVLTF | TGCGCCAGCGGAGGGGGCCCGGCTGGGGCCAACGTCCTGACTTTC
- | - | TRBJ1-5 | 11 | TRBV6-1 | CASNSIQPQHF | TGTGCCAGCAACTCGATTCAGCCCCAGCATTTT
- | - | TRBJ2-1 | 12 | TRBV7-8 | CASSWGWDEQFF | TGTGCCAGCAGCTGGGGGTGGGATGAGCAGTTCTTC
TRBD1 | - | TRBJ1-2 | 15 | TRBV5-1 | CASSTGQGNWRGYTF | TGCGCCAGCAGCACGGGACAGGGGAATTGGAGAGGCTACACCTTC
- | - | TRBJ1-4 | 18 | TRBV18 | CASSQMHPSTEPNEKLFF | TGTGCCAGCTCACAAATGCATCCCTCCACGGAACCTAATGAAAAACTGTTTTTT
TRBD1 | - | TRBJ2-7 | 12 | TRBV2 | CASSGDRGEQYF | TGTGCCAGCAGTGGGGACAGGGGCGAGCAGTACTTC
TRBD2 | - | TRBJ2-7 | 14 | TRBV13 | CASSLGGGAYEQYF | TGTGCCAGCAGCTTAGGTGGGGGGGCCTACGAGCAGTACTTC
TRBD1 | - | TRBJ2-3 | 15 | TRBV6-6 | CASSRGQARTDTQYF | TGTGCCAGCAGCCGCGGACAGGCACGCACAGATACGCAGTATTTT